This entry lists 5 T cell receptor beta chains sequenced from one sample in a study of T cells after yellow fever vaccination. TCRdb re-analysed the 5' RACE reads in MiXCR, keeping a single row per CDR3 protein. The sample has 110,000 or so distinct CDR3 sequences; 5.5% to 8% are singletons. The sequences come from CD4+ T cells sorted from PBMCs, collected around 45 days after the first yellow fever vaccination. The origin of the receptors is a man between 18 and 29 years old who received the YFV17D yellow fever vaccine.

This clonotype came up many times. The genes are TRBV7-9 and TRBJ2-7; TRBD1 agrees at 12 bases. The CDR3 length is 16 residues. Germline-derived CDR1 and CDR2 are SEHNR and FQNEAQ (reference sequence). Trimming at V came to 4 bases and at J to 6 bases, leaving 10 bases not matched to a gene. CDR3 residues: CASSSTPGDRGPEQYV. The CDR3 DNA sequence: TGTGCCAGCAGCTCCACCCCTGGGGACAGGGGGCCCGAGCAGTACGTC.

This clonotype came up many times. The chain uses TRBV4-2 and TRBJ2-3, with D possibly being TRBD1 (5 bases). Germline V lookup: CDR1 LGHNA, CDR2 YNFKEQ. V was trimmed by 4 bases and J by 4 bases, leaving 15 bases between them. The CDR3 runs to 15 residues. The CDR3 coding sequence is TGTGCCAGCAGCCCTGGGTCACAGGTCTCAGATACGCAGTATTTT. As protein: CASSPGSQVSDTQYF.

This clonotype was detected once. The rearrangement joins TRBV7-2 to TRBJ1-2; TRBD1 matches 9 bases. V gave up 4 bases and J gave up 2 bases; unmatched junction bases: 2. This CDR3 is built from 14 residues. Germline values: CDR1 SGHTA, CDR2 FQGNSA. The CDR3 sequence: CASSSGTGNYGYTF. The CDR3 DNA is TGTGCCAGCAGCTCCGGGACAGGGAACTATGGCTACACCTTC. Filled out from reference TRBV7-2 and TRBJ1-2, the complete variable domain reads GAGVSQSPSNKVTEKGKDVELRCDPISGHTALYWYRQSLGQGLEFLIYFQGNSAPDKSGLPSDRFSAERTGGSVSTLTIQRTQQEDSAVYLCASSSGTGNYGYTFGSGTRLTVV.

This clonotype was seen many times. The chain joins TRBV18 to TRBJ1-1, with unresolved D. This CDR3 is 13 amino acids long. V was shortened by 3 bases and J by 4 bases, with 9 bases between the two germline ends. CDR1 is KGHSH and CDR2 is LQKENI in the germline V gene. In DNA form, the CDR3 reads TGTGCCAGCTCACCGTGGGGAGGCACTGAAGCTTTCTTT. Protein product: CASSPWGGTEAFF.

This clonotype was counted many times. The rearrangement uses TRBV6-2 or TRBV6-3 and TRBJ1-6; D ambiguous. Per the germline V gene, CDR1 is MNHEY and CDR2 is SVGEGT. V lost 6 bases, J lost 6 bases, and 6 bases lay in between. The CDR3 consists of 12 residues. CDR3 amino acids: CASSKSNSPLHF. The CDR3, as DNA: TGTGCCAGCAGCAAAAGTAATTCACCCCTCCACTTT.